This T cell receptor beta chain was sequenced during a study of control samples from healthy donors and cancer patients. V lost 3 bases and J lost 5; bases outside the gene matches: 4. The germline V gene has CDR1 LGHDT and CDR2 YNNKEL (reference sequence). The CDR3 consists of 15 residues. The protocol was immunoSEQ multiplex PCR, while the TCRdb copy is restricted to in-frame clones and leaves out a portion. The table includes roughly 48,000 clones, 75% to 95% detected once. This clonotype was sampled from a woman aged 35 to 49 with head and neck cancer. V and J are TRBV3-1 (or the pseudogene TRBV3-2) and TRBJ2-5, with TRBD1 identical over 12 bases. Sequencing was performed on PBMCs. CDR3 coding DNA: TGTGCCAGCAGCCAGAAGGGACAGGGGGCGGAGACCCAGTACTTC. Its translation is CASSQKGQGAETQYF.